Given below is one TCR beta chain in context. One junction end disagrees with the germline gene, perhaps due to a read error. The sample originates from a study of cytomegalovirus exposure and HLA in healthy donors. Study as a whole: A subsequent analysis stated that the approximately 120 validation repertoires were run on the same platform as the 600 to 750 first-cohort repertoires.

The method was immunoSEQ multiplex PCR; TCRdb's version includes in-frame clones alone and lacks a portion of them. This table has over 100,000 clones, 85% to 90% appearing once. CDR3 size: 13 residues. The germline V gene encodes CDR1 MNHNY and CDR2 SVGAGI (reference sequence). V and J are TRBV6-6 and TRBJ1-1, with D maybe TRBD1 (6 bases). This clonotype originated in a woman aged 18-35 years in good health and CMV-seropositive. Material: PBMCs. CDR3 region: CASSHSTGTEAFF. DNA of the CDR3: TGTGCCAGCAGTCACTCAACAGGGACTGAAGCTTTCTTT.